These 5 T cell receptor beta chains share one sample of origin, sequenced in a study of control samples from healthy donors and cancer patients. Some clones are missing from TCRdb's copy, which holds only in-frame ones; the method was immunoSEQ multiplex PCR. The sample carries about 120,000 clones, just under 95% recorded once. What was sequenced was blood. These TCRs come from a man aged 18 to 30 in good health.

This chain connects TRBV9 to TRBJ2-1; 9 bases are shared with TRBD2. V lost 0 bases and J lost 7; bases outside the gene matches: 17. This CDR3 spans 19 amino acids. Germline V gives CDR1 SGDLS, CDR2 YYNGEE. CDR3 sequence reads: CASSVASVAGGPRANEQFF. For the CDR3, the DNA is TGTGCCAGCAGCGTAGCGAGTGTGGCGGGGGGGCCAAGAGCTAATGAGCAGTTCTTC.

V usage is TRBV4-1 and J usage is TRBJ1-3; D gene uncertain. The germline CDR1 and CDR2 sequences are MGHRA and YSYEKL. The CDR3 extends over 14 amino acids. V lost 2 bases, J lost 6 bases, and 11 bases lay in between. The CDR3 region has the DNA TGCGCCAGCAGCCAACTCGAGGGATTAAACACCATATATTTT. This translates into CASSQLEGLNTIYF.

The chain recombines TRBV2 with TRBJ1-2; possible D gene TRBD1, 5 bases. CDR3 length equals 17 residues. V was shortened by 5 bases and J by 0 bases, with 19 bases between the two germline ends. Germline V gene lookup returns CDR1 SNHLY and CDR2 FYNNEI. CDR3 region: CASSTRVWGPSNYGYTF. Written as DNA, the CDR3 is TGTGCCAGCAGTACCCGGGTATGGGGCCCGTCTAACTATGGCTACACCTTC.

This rearrangement joins TRBV29-1 to TRBJ1-5; 7 bases fit TRBD1. With V trimmed by 6 bases and J by 5 bases, 13 bases remained unmatched. The CDR3 spans 15 residues. Looked up from germline, CDR1 is SQVTM and CDR2 is ANQGSEA. CDR3 residues: CSVFRGQSQDQPQHF. DNA of the CDR3: TGCAGCGTATTTCGGGGACAGTCTCAGGATCAGCCCCAGCATTTT.

CDR3 residues: CASSRGGQYSNQPQHF. The CDR3, as DNA: TGTGCCAGCAGTCGGGGCGGACAGTATAGCAATCAGCCCCAGCATTTT. The J gene is TRBJ1-5, the V gene TRBV6-6; TRBD1 might be the D (6 bases). Trimming pared 5 bases from V and 0 bases from J, leaving 14 bases between. This CDR3 contains 16 residues. Germline assignment: CDR1 MNHNY and CDR2 SVGAGI (reference sequence).